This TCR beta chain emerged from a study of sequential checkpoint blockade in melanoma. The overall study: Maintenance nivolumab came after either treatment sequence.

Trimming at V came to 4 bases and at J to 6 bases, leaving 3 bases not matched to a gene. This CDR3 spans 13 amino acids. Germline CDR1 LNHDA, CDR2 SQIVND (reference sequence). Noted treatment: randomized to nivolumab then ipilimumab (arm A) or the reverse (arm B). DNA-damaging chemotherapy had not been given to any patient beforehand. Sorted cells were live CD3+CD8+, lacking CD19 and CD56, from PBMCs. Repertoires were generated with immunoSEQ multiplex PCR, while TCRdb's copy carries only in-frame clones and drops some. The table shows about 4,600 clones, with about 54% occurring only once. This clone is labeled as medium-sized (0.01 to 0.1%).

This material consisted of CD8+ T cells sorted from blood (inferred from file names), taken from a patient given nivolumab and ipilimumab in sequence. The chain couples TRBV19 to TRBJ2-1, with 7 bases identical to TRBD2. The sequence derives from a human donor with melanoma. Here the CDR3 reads CASSTGGPNEQFF. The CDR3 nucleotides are TGTGCCAGTAGTACGGGAGGCCCCAATGAGCAGTTCTTC.